Many counts were recorded for the clone carrying this T cell receptor (beta chain). The sample originates from a study of early T cells in non-severe SARS-CoV-2 infection. One entry per CDR3 protein results from TCRdb running MiXCR on the 5' RACE reads. The data show about 66,000 distinct CDR3 sequences, roughly 13% seen once. The V gene end was trimmed by 4 bases and the J gene end by 5 bases; junction bases not matched to a gene: 8. Germline CDR1 GTSNPN, CDR2 SVGIG (reference sequence). This CDR3 contains 15 residues. The sequenced material came from whole blood. The source of this sequence is an adult who was a healthcare worker with PCR-confirmed SARS-CoV-2 infection or an uninfected control (not recorded which). The chain uses TRBV30 and TRBJ2-3, with 11 bases identical to TRBD2. CDR3 bases: TGTGCCTGGACCTTCAGACTAGCGGGAAAAGATACGCAGTATTTT. Protein sequence: CAWTFRLAGKDTQYF.